The present entry profiles one T cell receptor (beta chain) with its context. Its antigen remains unknown. TCR beta cDNA libraries had unique molecular identifiers. TCRdb fed the PCR reads into MiXCR, producing one record per CDR3 protein. The table lists some 700,000 distinct CDR3 sequences, about 60% of them singletons. Germline CDR1 MNHNS, CDR2 SASEGT. With 3 bases clipped from V and 5 bases from J, the junction kept 8 bases outside the gene matches. This CDR3 spans 15 amino acids. The sample originates from a study of post-analysis software for immune sequencing data. Study-wide points: Samples made in the same batch grouped tightly together by F measure. In patients, five or six TRBV segments were more frequent than in controls, with TRBV5-6, TRBV5-1 and TRBV20-1 among them.

The material sequenced was blood. The genes are TRBV6-1 and TRBJ2-5; 8 bases agree with TRBD1. This receptor was obtained from a girl aged 2 to 10 with multiple sclerosis. The CDR3 region has the DNA TGTGCCAGCAGTGAGCAGGGGGCCAAGGGTGAGACCCAGTACTTC. Its protein is CASSEQGAKGETQYF.